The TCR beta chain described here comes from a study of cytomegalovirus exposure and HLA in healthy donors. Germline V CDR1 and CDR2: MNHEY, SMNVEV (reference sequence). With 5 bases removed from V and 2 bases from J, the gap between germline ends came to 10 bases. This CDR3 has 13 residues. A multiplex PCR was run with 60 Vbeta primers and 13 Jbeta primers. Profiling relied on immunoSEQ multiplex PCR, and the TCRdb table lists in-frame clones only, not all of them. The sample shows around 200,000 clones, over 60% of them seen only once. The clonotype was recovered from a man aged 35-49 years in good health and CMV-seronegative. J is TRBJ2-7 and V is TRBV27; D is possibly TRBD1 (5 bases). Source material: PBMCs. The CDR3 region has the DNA TGTGCCAGCAGTCCACAGGCCCCCTACGAGCAGTACTTC. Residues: CASSPQAPYEQYF.